Listed below are T cell receptor beta chains from one sample, sequenced in a study of shared T cell receptors in the human thymus. Repertoires were generated with immunoSEQ multiplex PCR, while TCRdb's copy carries only in-frame clones and drops some. The table lists 600,000 to 900,000 clones, approximately 83% of them singletons. This sample was shared with a second study, whose subject was human thymus T cells.

Sequencing was carried out using thymocytes. These receptors all come from a girl less than two years old with a congenital heart defect. CDR3s include the opening cysteine and the closing phenylalanine or tryptophan. The D gene is left open where the match is weak. Size tells how often a clone was seen (once, few, many) or the class of an expanded clone, and some rows leave it out.

j_gene,abundance,v_gene,d_gene,CDR3aa,CDR3nt
TRBJ2-2,.,TRBV5-1,.,CASSRLNQGRGTGELFF,TGCGCCAGCAGCCGGTTGAACCAGGGTCGTGGCACCGGGGAGCTGTTTTTT
TRBJ2-7,.,TRBV27,.,CASSLSSESSYEQYF,TGTGCCAGCAGTTTATCTAGCGAGAGCTCCTACGAGCAGTACTTC
TRBJ1-2,.,TRBV7-3,.,CASSFYPGMKGGYTF,TGTGCCAGCAGCTTCTATCCAGGGATGAAGGGTGGCTACACCTTC
TRBJ1-1,.,TRBV5-4,TRBD1,CASRVGTGIALNTEAFF,TGTGCCAGCAGGGTCGGGACAGGGATTGCTTTGAACACTGAAGCTTTCTTT
TRBJ2-2,.,TRBV2,TRBD1,CASRPDRGRSGELFF,TGTGCCAGCAGGCCGGACAGGGGGCGCTCCGGGGAGCTGTTTTTT
TRBJ1-5,once,TRBV28,.,CASSLDKNRSNQPQHF,TGTGCCAGCAGTTTGGACAAAAATAGAAGCAATCAGCCCCAGCATTTT
TRBJ1-5,.,TRBV7-9,.,CASSLTGSNQPQHF,TGTGCCAGCAGCTTAACGGGGAGCAATCAGCCCCAGCATTTT
TRBJ2-3,once,TRBV11-2,TRBD2,CASSLTSGPDTQYF,TGTGCCAGCAGCTTGACTAGCGGGCCAGATACGCAGTATTTT
TRBJ1-6,.,TRBV9,TRBD1,CASSPDRGSYNSPLHF,TGTGCCAGCAGCCCGGACAGGGGGTCCTATAATTCACCCCTCCACTTT
TRBJ2-3,.,TRBV6-1,.,CASSEAPPDDSTDTQYF,TGTGCCAGCAGTGAAGCCCCCCCCGATGACAGTACAGATACGCAGTATTTT
TRBJ2-7,.,TRBV7-8,.,CASSLVSRIYEQYF,TGTGCCAGCAGCTTAGTCTCCAGGATCTACGAGCAGTACTTC
TRBJ1-3,.,TRBV11-2,.,CASSCGGCLGNTIYF,TGTGCCAGCAGCTGTGGGGGGTGTTTAGGAAACACCATATATTTT
TRBJ1-2,few,TRBV6-1,.,CASSEARGTRTGLYGYTF,TGTGCCAGCAGTGAAGCGCGGGGGACAAGAACCGGACTCTATGGCTACACCTTC
TRBJ1-2,.,TRBV2,.,CASKRRDRGYGYTF,TGTGCCAGCAAGAGGAGGGATAGGGGCTATGGCTACACCTTC
TRBJ1-2,.,TRBV19,TRBD1,CASSPGTGGDYGYTF,TGTGCCAGTAGTCCCGGGACAGGGGGGGACTATGGCTACACCTTC
TRBJ2-7,.,TRBV7-2,TRBD1,CASSLVTTGINYEQYF,TGTGCCAGCAGCTTAGTTACGACAGGGATTAACTACGAGCAGTACTTC
TRBJ1-6,.,TRBV6-1,TRBD1,CASSAWDSPGYNSPLHF,TGTGCCAGCAGTGCCTGGGACAGCCCGGGGTATAATTCACCCCTCCACTTT
TRBJ1-3,.,TRBV19,.,CASSILQYSGNTIYF,TGTGCCAGTAGTATACTACAGTACTCTGGAAACACCATATATTTT
TRBJ1-4,.,TRBV5-1,.,CASSARGGFEKLFF,TGCGCCAGCAGCGCTAGGGGTGGGTTTGAAAAACTGTTTTTT
TRBJ1-2,.,TRBV7-2,.,CASSLGPGKMGGYTF,TGTGCCAGCAGCTTAGGGCCAGGGAAGATGGGCGGCTACACCTTC
TRBJ2-1,once,TRBV28,TRBD2,CASSRLGTSSNEQFF,TGTGCCAGCAGCCGTCTCGGGACTAGTAGCAATGAGCAGTTCTTC
TRBJ2-1,.,TRBV4-3,TRBD2,CASSQDASGGAGEQFF,TGCGCCAGCAGCCAAGATGCTAGCGGGGGGGCTGGTGAGCAGTTCTTC
TRBJ2-1,.,TRBV23-1,.,CASSQSRPTPEQFF,TGCGCCAGCAGTCAATCGAGGCCCACACCAGAGCAGTTCTTC
TRBJ1-4,.,TRBV15,.,CATSREAGNEKLFF,TGTGCCACCAGCAGAGAAGCGGGGAATGAAAAACTGTTTTTT